Listed below are T cell receptor beta chains from one sample, sequenced in a study of radiation and T cells in renal cell carcinoma. TCRdb's copy holds only in-frame clones and misses some; the assay was immunoSEQ multiplex PCR. The sample lists roughly 80,000 clones; approximately 82% were seen once. The sequencing used blood, collected from a patient whose treatment included radiotherapy and nephrectomy. The receptors shown here come from a woman aged 55-69 years with renal cell carcinoma. Each CDR3 is given with its conserved first and last residue. D genes are given only for firm matches. The size field is filled for only some rows; it gives once, few, many or a size class.

j_call clone_size d_call v_call cdr3_aa cdr3_nt
TRBJ2-1 NA NA TRBV19 CASSIYRDGNNEQFF TGTGCCAGTAGTATCTACAGGGACGGTAACAATGAGCAGTTCTTC
TRBJ1-1 NA NA TRBV6-6 CASSYFPGAMNTEAFF TGTGCCAGCAGTTACTTCCCAGGAGCTATGAACACTGAAGCTTTCTTT
TRBJ1-1 NA NA TRBV27 CASSPSREGTEAFF TGTGCCAGCTCCCCCAGTAGGGAGGGCACTGAAGCTTTCTTT
TRBJ2-5 NA NA TRBV2 CASAGTRGETQYF TGTGCCAGCGCCGGGACACGCGGCGAGACCCAGTACTTC
TRBJ1-2 NA TRBD1 TRBV6-1 CASSVDGTAGGYTF TGTGCCAGCAGTGTGGACGGGACAGCTGGGGGCTACACCTTC
TRBJ2-7 NA TRBD1 TRBV18 CASSLPGQGEYEQYF TGTGCCAGCTCGTTGCCGGGACAGGGTGAATACGAGCAGTACTTC
TRBJ2-5 NA TRBD2 TRBV28 CASSSRLAGIPQETQYF TGTGCCAGCAGTTCACGACTAGCGGGGATACCCCAGGAGACCCAGTACTTC
TRBJ2-7 NA TRBD2 TRBV6-5 CASSYGREGVGEQYF TGTGCCAGCAGTTATGGGCGGGAGGGCGTGGGGGAGCAGTACTTC
TRBJ2-1 few NA TRBV5-1 CASSLLGNNEQFF TGCGCCAGCAGCTTGCTTGGGAACAATGAGCAGTTCTTC
TRBJ2-7 few NA TRBV11-2 CASSLAGPPYEQYF TGTGCCAGCAGCTTAGCGGGACCCCCCTACGAGCAGTACTTC
TRBJ2-7 NA NA TRBV11-3 CASSSQAGEQYF TGTGCCAGCAGCTCACAAGCTGGTGAGCAGTACTTC
TRBJ1-2 once NA TRBV5-1 CATTGTEEGPYGYTF TGCGCCACCACCGGGACTGAAGAAGGTCCGTATGGCTACACCTTC
TRBJ2-1 NA NA TRBV11-2 CASSFRPGGDGVQFF TGTGCCAGCAGCTTCCGTCCCGGGGGCGATGGAGTGCAGTTCTTC
TRBJ1-1 NA TRBD1 TRBV4-1 CASSHPGQGWIEAFF TGCGCCAGCAGCCACCCCGGACAGGGTTGGATTGAAGCTTTCTTT
TRBJ2-1 NA TRBD2 TRBV10-3 CAISDGVAGGYEQFF TGTGCCATCAGTGACGGGGTAGCGGGAGGTTATGAGCAGTTCTTC
TRBJ2-7 once NA TRBV5-4 CASSRERYEQYF TGTGCCAGCAGCCGGGAGAGGTACGAGCAGTACTTC
TRBJ2-2 NA NA TRBV2 CASSSGELAPGELFF TGTGCCAGCAGTTCGGGCGAACTGGCCCCCGGGGAGCTGTTTTTT
TRBJ1-2 NA NA TRBV29-1 CSVPGTGYGYTF TGCAGCGTTCCGGGGACCGGGTATGGCTACACCTTC
TRBJ1-3 NA NA TRBV6-1 CASSVPMSSGNTIYF TGTGCCAGCAGTGTCCCCATGAGCTCTGGAAACACCATATATTTT
TRBJ1-2 NA NA TRBV30 CAWSVNYGYTF TGTGCCTGGAGTGTAAATTATGGCTACACCTTC
TRBJ2-5 NA NA TRBV6-5 CASSYTRGSQETQYF TGTGCCAGCAGTTACACCCGGGGCTCCCAAGAGACCCAGTACTTC